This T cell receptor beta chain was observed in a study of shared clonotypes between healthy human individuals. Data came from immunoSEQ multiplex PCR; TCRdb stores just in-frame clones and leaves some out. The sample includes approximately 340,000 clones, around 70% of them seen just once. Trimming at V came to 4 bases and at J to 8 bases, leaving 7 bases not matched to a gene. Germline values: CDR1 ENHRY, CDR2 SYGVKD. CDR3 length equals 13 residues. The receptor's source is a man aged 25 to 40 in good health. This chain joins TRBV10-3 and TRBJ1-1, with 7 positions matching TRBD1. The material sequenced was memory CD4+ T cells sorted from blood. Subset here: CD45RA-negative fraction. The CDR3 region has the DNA TGTGCCATCAGTGGGGACAGCAGCGGGGAAGCTTTCTTT. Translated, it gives CAISGDSSGEAFF.